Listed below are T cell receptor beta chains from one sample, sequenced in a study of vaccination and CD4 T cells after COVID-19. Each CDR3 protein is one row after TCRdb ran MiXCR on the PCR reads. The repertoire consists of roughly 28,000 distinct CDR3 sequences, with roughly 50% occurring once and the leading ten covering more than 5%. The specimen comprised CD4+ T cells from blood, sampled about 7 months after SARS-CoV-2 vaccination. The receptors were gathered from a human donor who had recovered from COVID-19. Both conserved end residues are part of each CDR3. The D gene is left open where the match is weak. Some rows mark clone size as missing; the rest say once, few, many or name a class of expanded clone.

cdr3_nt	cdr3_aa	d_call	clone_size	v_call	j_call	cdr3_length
TGTGCCAGCAGTCGTAGGGGGACTGAAGCTTTCTTT	CASSRRGTEAFF	NA	NA	TRBV7-9	TRBJ1-1	12
TGCAGTGCGAGACTAGCGTCTAGCACAGATACGCAGTATTTT	CSARLASSTDTQYF	TRBD2	few	TRBV20-1	TRBJ2-3	14
TGTGCCACCAACCAACAGGGGCTGAAGGAAGCTTTCTTT	CATNQQGLKEAFF	TRBD1	NA	TRBV15	TRBJ1-1	13
TGCAGTGCTGTGGGGAGCAATTCACCCCTCCACTTT	CSAVGSNSPLHF	NA	NA	TRBV20-1	TRBJ1-6	12
TGCAGTGCTGTAGCGGGAGGATTCGCAGATACGCAGTATTTT	CSAVAGGFADTQYF	TRBD2	NA	TRBV20-1	TRBJ2-3	14
TGTGCCAGCAGTTTCTGGCGCAATTCGAAGCCCCAGCATTTT	CASSFWRNSKPQHF	NA	NA	TRBV28	TRBJ1-5	14
TGCAGTGCTAGAGATACTAGCGGGAGGTTAAATGAGCAGTTCTTC	CSARDTSGRLNEQFF	TRBD2	NA	TRBV20-1	TRBJ2-1	15
TGTGCCAGCAGTTTTGGACGGAGGGCCGGAGAGACCCAGTACTTC	CASSFGRRAGETQYF	NA	once	TRBV6-5	TRBJ2-5	15
TGTGCCAGCAGCCCCTCGGGACTAGCCTACGAGCAGTACTTC	CASSPSGLAYEQYF	TRBD2	NA	TRBV7-9	TRBJ2-7	14
TGTGCCAGCAGTGAAGGACTGTGGCAGTACTTC	CASSEGLWQYF	NA	NA	TRBV6-1	TRBJ2-7	11
TGTGCCAGCAGTGATTCTAGCGGGGGGGGTGAAGATACGCAGTATTTT	CASSDSSGGGEDTQYF	TRBD2	NA	TRBV6-4	TRBJ2-3	16
TGTGCCAGCAGCAAAATTAGCGGCAGAGGCTCCTACAATGAGCAGTTCTTC	CASSKISGRGSYNEQFF	NA	NA	TRBV7-6	TRBJ2-1	17
TGTGCCAGCAGGGTCCGGGGAAATAGCAATCAGCCCCAGCATTTT	CASRVRGNSNQPQHF	NA	NA	TRBV28	TRBJ1-5	15
TGTGCCAGCACCCCGGGACAGGGAACAGATACGCAGTATTTT	CASTPGQGTDTQYF	TRBD1	NA	TRBV7-2	TRBJ2-3	14
TGTGCCAGCAGCCGAAATTCACCCCTCCACTTT	CASSRNSPLHF	NA	NA	TRBV7-3	TRBJ1-6	11
TGCGCCAGCAGCTTGGAGGTCAATGAGCAGTTCTTC	CASSLEVNEQFF	NA	NA	TRBV5-1	TRBJ2-1	12
TGTGCCAGCAGCTTCAGGGTGTCTGGGGCCAACGTCCTGACTTTC	CASSFRVSGANVLTF	NA	NA	TRBV7-2	TRBJ2-6	15
TGTGCCAGCAGTGAAACAAGCGTGGTTCGGAGCAATCAGCCCCAGCATTTT	CASSETSVVRSNQPQHF	NA	NA	TRBV6-1	TRBJ1-5	17
TGTGCCAGCAGTTGGACTAGCGGCTACAATGAGCAGTTCTTC	CASSWTSGYNEQFF	TRBD2	NA	TRBV2	TRBJ2-1	14
TGTGCCAGCAGTTACTTGTCGAAACCCCTCCACTTT	CASSYLSKPLHF	NA	few	TRBV6-2/TRBV6-3	TRBJ1-6	12
TGTGCCAGCAGCTCCCGTGGGGGATACAATGAGCAGTTCTTC	CASSSRGGYNEQFF	NA	NA	TRBV5-8	TRBJ2-1	14
TGTGCCAGCATCACTACAGGGAACGTCGTTACCACTGAAGCTTTCTTT	CASITTGNVVTTEAFF	NA	NA	TRBV28	TRBJ1-1	16
TGTGCCAGCAGCTTTGGGGATCAGCCCCAGCATTTT	CASSFGDQPQHF	NA	few	TRBV7-9	TRBJ1-5	12
TGTGCCAGCAGTACCCCCCGGACAGGGGGCTACGAGCAGTACTTC	CASSTPRTGGYEQYF	TRBD1	few	TRBV7-2	TRBJ2-7	15
TGTGCCATCGGGCGGGAAGACTACAATGAGCAGTTCTTC	CAIGREDYNEQFF	NA	NA	TRBV27	TRBJ2-1	13
TGCAGTGCTAGCAGTCTACACGGGCTCCGCACAGATACGCAGTATTTT	CSASSLHGLRTDTQYF	NA	NA	TRBV20-1	TRBJ2-3	16
TGCAGTGCTAGCCGGGGACGACTCAATCAGCCCCAGCATTTT	CSASRGRLNQPQHF	NA	NA	TRBV20-1	TRBJ1-5	14
TGCAGTGCTAGAAGGGGACAGACTAGCACAGATACGCAGTATTTT	CSARRGQTSTDTQYF	TRBD1	NA	TRBV20-1	TRBJ2-3	15
TGCAGTGCTCCCCCGGGGGATTATAGCAATCAGCCCCAGCATTTT	CSAPPGDYSNQPQHF	NA	NA	TRBV20-1	TRBJ1-5	15
TGTGCCAGCAGCCAAAGGTCCCTAGCCGCAGATACGCAGTATTTT	CASSQRSLAADTQYF	NA	few	TRBV7-2	TRBJ2-3	15
TGTGCCAGCAGCTCCAAATCGACAGGCTACGAGCAGTACTTC	CASSSKSTGYEQYF	NA	few	TRBV7-9	TRBJ2-7	14
TGTGCCAGCAGGGCCAGGGTCGGGGAGCAGTACTTC	CASRARVGEQYF	NA	NA	TRBV2	TRBJ2-7	12
TGTGCCAGCAGTCCACAGGGCCTCTATGGCTACACCTTC	CASSPQGLYGYTF	NA	NA	TRBV27	TRBJ1-2	13
TGTGCCAGCAGGCTCTACGGGGGACAGGGTGGCCCAAGGAACGAGCAGTACTTC	CASRLYGGQGGPRNEQYF	TRBD1	few	TRBV6-2/TRBV6-3	TRBJ2-7	18
TGTGCCAGCAGCCTCGACCCAAGCATAGATACGCAGTATTTT	CASSLDPSIDTQYF	NA	NA	TRBV7-3	TRBJ2-3	14